The 18 T cell receptor beta chains below come from one sample, sequenced in a study of neurological immune-mediated disorders. MiXCR, applied by TCRdb to the 5' RACE reads, yields one record per CDR3 protein. The data contain tens of thousands of distinct CDR3 sequences, 3% to 4% of them singletons. The sequenced sample consisted of CD4+ T cells from blood. The receptors were gathered from a woman aged 35 to 49 with multiple sclerosis.

This clonotype was recorded at least ten times. The chain employs TRBV10-3 and TRBJ1-1; 7 bases agree with TRBD1. This CDR3 is built from 12 residues. Trimming at V came to 10 bases and at J to 2 bases, leaving 4 bases not matched to a gene. CDR1 and CDR2 (germline): ENHRY, SYGVKD. CDR3 sequence: CATRDSNTEAFF. Here the CDR3 DNA reads TGTGCCACGCGGGACAGTAACACTGAAGCTTTCTTT.

In this sample, this clonotype turned up many times. The chain is built from TRBV3-1 and TRBJ2-5; D remains ambiguous. V dropped 2 bases and J dropped 3 bases, with 10 bases sitting between them. The CDR3 runs 14 residues. Germline V CDR1 and CDR2: LGHDT, YNNKEL (reference sequence). CDR3 sequence (DNA): TGTGCCAGCAGCCAAAGAATTAGGGAAGAGACCCAGTACTTC. Protein sequence: CASSQRIREETQYF.

This clonotype showed up many times. The chain combines TRBV2 with TRBJ2-1; 8 bases fit TRBD1. V trimming: 1 base; J trimming: 4 bases; junction bases outside the gene matches: 3. The CDR3 sequence is 15 residues long. The germline gives CDR1 SNHLY, CDR2 FYNNEI. CDR3: CASSEGQGSYNEQFF. The CDR3 coding sequence is TGTGCCAGCAGTGAAGGACAGGGGTCTTACAATGAGCAGTTCTTC.

This clonotype has a count of ten or more. This chain connects TRBV7-2 to TRBJ1-1, with D hard to call. V was clipped by 5 bases and J by 3 bases, with 10 bases between them. Germline V CDR1 and CDR2: SGHTA, FQGNSA. This CDR3 region has 13 residues. DNA for the CDR3: TGTGCCAGCAGCCGGAGGGCCGACACTGAAGCTTTCTTT. Protein product: CASSRRADTEAFF. The full variable domain, with the rest looked up from reference TRBV7-2 and TRBJ1-1, is GAGVSQSPSNKVTEKGKDVELRCDPISGHTALYWYRQSLGQGLEFLIYFQGNSAPDKSGLPSDRFSAERTGGSVSTLTIQRTQQEDSAVYLCASSRRADTEAFFGQGTRLTVV.

This clonotype was observed a few times. The chain uses TRBV20-1 and TRBJ1-2; D may be TRBD1 (5 bases). Germline lookup yields CDR1 DFQATT and CDR2 SNEGSKA (reference sequence). The CDR3 runs to 12 residues. Trimming cost V 6 bases and J 4 bases, with 12 bases left between them. The CDR3 bases are TGCAGTGCCGAACGGGGGGGCTATGGCTACACCTTC. It translates to CSAERGGYGYTF.

In this sample, this clonotype turned up many times. V usage is TRBV27 and J usage is TRBJ1-6; no clear D gene. Looked up from germline, CDR1 is MNHEY and CDR2 is SMNVEV (reference sequence). Between the trimmed V and J ends, which lost 6 bases and 8 bases, there was a span of 17 bases. CDR3 size: 15 residues. CDR3: CASRFGRRADSPLHF. DNA for the CDR3: TGTGCCAGCAGGTTTGGACGCCGGGCGGATTCACCCCTCCACTTT.

Ten or more counts support this clonotype. The chain uses TRBV28 and TRBJ2-3; the match to TRBD1 covers 8 bases. The CDR3 extends over 17 amino acids. Germline V gene lookup returns CDR1 MDHEN and CDR2 SYDVKM. Trimming cost V 3 bases and J 5 bases; bases outside gene matches: 13. CDR3 residues: CASSFTETGDDKDTQYF. In DNA, the CDR3 is TGTGCCAGCAGTTTCACCGAGACAGGGGATGATAAAGATACGCAGTATTTT. The whole variable domain, remainder taken from reference TRBV28 and TRBJ2-3, is DVKVTQSSRYLVKRTGEKVFLECVQDMDHENMFWYRQDPGLGLRLIYFSYDVKMKEKGDIPEGYSVSREKKERFSLILESASTNQTSMYLCASSFTETGDDKDTQYFGPGTRLTVL.

This clonotype was counted at least ten times. The chain uses TRBV5-1 and TRBJ1-1; 7 bases are a match to TRBD1. CDR1 SGHRS and CDR2 YFSETQ come from the germline V gene. The CDR3 is made up of 13 amino acids. J gave up 6 bases and V 0 bases, and 2 bases lay outside the gene matches. CDR3 residues: CASSLEGQPEAFF. The CDR3 DNA follows: TGCGCCAGCAGCTTGGAGGGACAGCCTGAAGCTTTCTTT.

This clonotype came up many times. V usage is TRBV5-6 and J usage is TRBJ2-6; tentatively, D is TRBD1 (6 bases). Trimming removed 7 bases from V and 4 bases from J, with 12 bases in between. Looked up from germline, CDR1 is SGHDT and CDR2 is YYEEEE. This CDR3 has 14 amino acids. The chain's CDR3 is CASHRVSGANVLTF. The CDR3 DNA is TGTGCCAGCCACAGGGTTTCCGGGGCCAACGTCCTGACTTTC.

This clonotype was seen at least ten times. The chain couples TRBV5-5 to TRBJ2-7; 8 bases fit TRBD1. The V gene's germline CDR1 is SGHKS and CDR2 YYEKEE (reference sequence). J lost 0 bases, V lost 4 bases, and 9 bases had no gene match. This CDR3 is 16 amino acids long. CDR3 nucleotides: TGTGCCAGCAGCCCTAACCCGGGACAGGTCTCCTACGAGCAGTACTTC. Translating gives CASSPNPGQVSYEQYF.

In this sample, this clonotype turned up many times. The V and J genes are TRBV29-1 and TRBJ2-3; 13 nucleotides agree with TRBD2. V shed 6 bases and J 2 bases; nucleotides not matched to a gene: 2. The CDR3 totals 14 residues. Germline loops: CDR1 SQVTM, CDR2 ANQGSEA. CDR3 in amino acids: CSVTSGGPTDTQYF. CDR3 nucleotide sequence: TGCAGCGTGACTAGCGGGGGGCCCACAGATACGCAGTATTTT.

In this sample, this clonotype turned up many times. The CDR3: CASSHGRQATNEKLFF. The CDR3 DNA reads as TGTGCCAGCAGCCACGGGAGACAGGCAACTAATGAAAAACTGTTTTTT. The rearrangement uses TRBV7-9 and TRBJ1-4, with D possibly matching TRBD1 (6 bases). Germline V lookup: CDR1 SEHNR, CDR2 FQNEAQ (reference sequence). The CDR3 has 16 residues. Between the trimmed V and J ends, which lost 5 bases and 0 bases, there was a span of 13 bases.

This clonotype was seen ten or more times. The chain carries TRBV19 and TRBJ1-1, with unresolved D. CDR1 LNHDA and CDR2 SQIVND come from the germline V gene (reference sequence). V lost 3 bases to trimming and J lost 0 bases, with 14 bases between them. CDR3 length: 16 amino acids. DNA of the CDR3: TGTGCCAGTAGTATGGCCTGGACTGCAATGAACACTGAAGCTTTCTTT. Translating it yields CASSMAWTAMNTEAFF.

This clonotype showed up many times. The V and J genes are TRBV5-5 and TRBJ2-2; the match to TRBD2 covers 7 bases. Unmatched junction bases numbered 3, after V lost 0 bases and J lost 7 bases. This CDR3 contains 14 residues. Germline V gene data show CDR1 as SGHKS and CDR2 as YYEKEE (reference sequence). The CDR3 bases are TGTGCCAGCAGCTTGGTGGGAGGGGACGGGGAGCTGTTTTTT. Protein sequence: CASSLVGGDGELFF.

There are many counts of this clonotype. The genes are TRBV3-1 and TRBJ2-1, with D perhaps matching TRBD1 (5 bases). The CDR3 has 14 amino acids. The germline V and J ends were trimmed by 4 bases and 8 bases, with 15 bases remaining between them. Looked up from germline, CDR1 is LGHDT and CDR2 is YNNKEL (reference sequence). Here the CDR3 reads CASSLKGSVDEQFF. The CDR3 DNA is TGTGCCAGCAGCCTAAAGGGGTCTGTGGATGAGCAGTTCTTC.

This clonotype was observed at least ten times. This chain links TRBV20-1 with TRBJ1-5; a possible D gene is TRBD1 (6 bases). Germline V CDR1 and CDR2: DFQATT, SNEGSKA (reference sequence). V shed 6 bases and J shed 6 bases, with 15 bases lying between them. The CDR3 loop spans 13 amino acids. In nucleotides, the CDR3 is TGCAGTGCCCAAGGGGGGTCGGGTCAGCCCCAGCATTTT. This sequence encodes CSAQGGSGQPQHF.

The chain recombines TRBV10-2 with TRBJ2-2; a weak D match, TRBD1 (5 bases). With 0 bases removed from V and 13 bases from J, the gap between germline ends came to 12 bases. The CDR3 length is 13 residues. Germline V CDR1 and CDR2: WSHSY, SAAADI. Here the CDR3 reads CASSESTSGRLFF. The CDR3 region has the DNA TGCGCCAGCAGTGAGTCGACCTCAGGGCGGCTGTTTTTT.

J is TRBJ1-1 and V is TRBV5-1; possible D gene TRBD1, 5 bases. Trimming took off 5 bases at V and 0 bases at J, with 11 bases between the two ends. There are 14 residues in the CDR3. Germline CDR1 and CDR2: SGHRS and YFSETQ. The chain's CDR3 is CASSRDSMNTEAFF. The CDR3 DNA is TGCGCCAGCAGTCGGGACTCCATGAACACTGAAGCTTTCTTT.